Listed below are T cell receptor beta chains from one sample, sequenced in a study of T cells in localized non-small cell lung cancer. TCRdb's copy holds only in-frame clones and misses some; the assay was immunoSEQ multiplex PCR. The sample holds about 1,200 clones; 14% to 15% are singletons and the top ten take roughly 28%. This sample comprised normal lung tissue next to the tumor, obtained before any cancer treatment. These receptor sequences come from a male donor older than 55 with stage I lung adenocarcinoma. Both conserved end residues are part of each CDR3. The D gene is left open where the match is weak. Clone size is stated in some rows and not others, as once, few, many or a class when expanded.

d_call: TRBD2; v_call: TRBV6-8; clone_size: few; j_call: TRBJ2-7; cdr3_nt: TGTGCCAGCAGAGATGTCACCGGGACTAGCGGGGGGCAGTACTACGAGCAGTACTTC; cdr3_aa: CASRDVTGTSGGQYYEQYF
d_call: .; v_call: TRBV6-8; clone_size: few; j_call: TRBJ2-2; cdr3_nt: TGTGCCAGCAGGCGTGGACCGATGGAAACCGGGGAGCTGTTTTTT; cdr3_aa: CASRRGPMETGELFF
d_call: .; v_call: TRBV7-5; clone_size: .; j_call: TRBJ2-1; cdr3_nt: TGTGCCAGCAGCTTAGGACTTAGCTCCTACAATGAGCAGTTCTTC; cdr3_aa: CASSLGLSSYNEQFF
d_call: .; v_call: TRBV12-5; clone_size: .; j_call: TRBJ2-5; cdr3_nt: TGTGCTAGTGGTTTGGCTACAGGGCTCCAAGAGACCCAGTACTTC; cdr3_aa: CASGLATGLQETQYF
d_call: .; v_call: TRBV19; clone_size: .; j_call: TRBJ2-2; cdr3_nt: TGTGCCAGTAGTATCGGCGGGAACACCGGGGAGCTGTTTTTT; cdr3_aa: CASSIGGNTGELFF
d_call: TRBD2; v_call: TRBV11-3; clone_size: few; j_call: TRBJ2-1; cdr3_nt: TGTGCCAGCAGCTCAAGCGGGGGGTCAGTTTACAATGAGCAGTTCTTC; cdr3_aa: CASSSSGGSVYNEQFF
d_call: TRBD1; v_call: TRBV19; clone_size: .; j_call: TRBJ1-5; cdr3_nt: TGTGCCCGGGACAGCGACTATAGCAATCAGCCCCAGCATTTT; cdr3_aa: CARDSDYSNQPQHF
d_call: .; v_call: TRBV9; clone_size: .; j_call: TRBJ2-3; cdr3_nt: TGTGCCAGCGCTTATGGTGGGTGGGGGGACACAGATACGCAGTATTTT; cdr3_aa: CASAYGGWGDTDTQYF
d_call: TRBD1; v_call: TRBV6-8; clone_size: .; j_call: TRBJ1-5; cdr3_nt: TGTGCCAGCAGTTACTCAGGACAGGGAGGTCAGCCCCAGCATTTT; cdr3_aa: CASSYSGQGGQPQHF
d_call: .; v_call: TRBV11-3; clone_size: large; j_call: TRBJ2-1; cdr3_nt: TGTGCCAGCAGCTTAGGGGTAAACGGACTTCCCTACAATGAGCAGTTCTTC; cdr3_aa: CASSLGVNGLPYNEQFF
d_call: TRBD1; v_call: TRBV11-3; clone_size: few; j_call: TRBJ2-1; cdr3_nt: TGTGCCAGCAGCTTAAATCCGGGACAGGGCGTTGAGCAGTTCTTC; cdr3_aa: CASSLNPGQGVEQFF
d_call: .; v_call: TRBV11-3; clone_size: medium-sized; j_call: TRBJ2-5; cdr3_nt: TGTGCCAGCAGCTTAGGGCAGGCATGGGAGACCCAGTACTTC; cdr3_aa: CASSLGQAWETQYF
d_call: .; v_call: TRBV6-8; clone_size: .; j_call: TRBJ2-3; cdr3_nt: TGTGCCAGCAGCGCTGCGACCAAGAACCGTATTCGGTACACAGATACGCAGTATTTT; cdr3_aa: CASSAATKNRIRYTDTQYF
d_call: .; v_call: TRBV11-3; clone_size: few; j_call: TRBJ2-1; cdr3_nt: TGTGCCAGCAGCCCGGTCGGAGGGCTTTCCTACAATGAGCAGTTCTTC; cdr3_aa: CASSPVGGLSYNEQFF
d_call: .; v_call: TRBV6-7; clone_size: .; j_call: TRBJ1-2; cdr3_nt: TGTGCCAGCTCTGGGAACTATGGCTACACCTTC; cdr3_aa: CASSGNYGYTF